Below are 21 T cell receptor gamma chains sequenced from a single sample in a study of gamma delta lymphoproliferative disorders and STAT genes. PBMCs from patients and controls supplied the genomic DNA for sequencing. TCRdb re-called clones from the multiplex PCR reads via CATT. Here the sample spans about 2,400 gamma-chain clones, about a tenth being singletons. The specimen sequenced was blood. The receptors here all came from a human donor in good health.

This clone is medium-sized (0.01 to 0.1%) in the sample. The chain combines TRGV8 with TRGJP. Because TCRdb records no J gene, it was assigned here through a match of the DNA to germline. The V segment lost 3 bases and the J segment 7 bases; nucleotides outside the gene matches: 9. CDR1 is VENAVY, CDR2 YDSYNSRV, per germline. The length of the CDR3 is 17 residues. CDR3 protein: CATWDPWVELGKKIKVF. The CDR3 coding sequence is TGTGCCACCTGGGATCCCTGGGTTGAGTTGGGCAAAAAAATCAAGGTATTT.

This clone is labeled medium-sized. The chain couples TRGV8 to TRGJP1. TCRdb is silent on the J gene; assignment here came from matching the DNA to germline. V was pared by 9 bases and J by 7 bases, with 5 bases of the junction left unmatched. This CDR3 has 11 amino acids. Germline V CDR1 and CDR2: VENAVY, YDSYNSRV. This CDR3 reads CATPVGWFKIF. CDR3 sequence (DNA): TGTGCCACCCCCGTTGGTTGGTTCAAGATATTT.

The chain combines TRGV10 with TRGJP1. Since TCRdb gives no J gene, matching the DNA to germline was used here to assign it. TRGV10 is classed as an ORF, of uncertain function. This CDR3 is 18 amino acids long. V dropped 8 bases and J dropped 0; count of bases not matched to a gene: 16. CDR3 sequence reads: CAAWDPSNRNTTGWFKIF. In DNA form, the CDR3 reads TGTGCTGCGTGGGATCCCTCGAACCGAAATACCACTGGTTGGTTCAAGATATTT.

As concerns this clone: Because the CDR3's place on the DNA is in doubt, the DNA is left out and the CDR3 is given as listed by TCRdb. The V gene reported is TRGV10; the J gene is uncalled. TRGV10 is treated as an ORF (open reading frame) with a function not yet certain. A total of 19 residues make up the CDR3, ends included. CDR3 loop: CAAWDPKPLGNSLAVEQHF.

In its sample, this clone ranks as medium-sized. The V and J genes are TRGV8 and TRGJ1 or TRGJ2. TCRdb leaves out the J gene; it was filled in here by matching the DNA to germline. The length of the CDR3 is 12 residues. Germline values: CDR1 VENAVY, CDR2 YDSYNSRV. V shed 5 bases, J shed 8 bases, and the junction held 9 bases outside the gene matches. The CDR3: CATWANGHKKLF. CDR3 in DNA: TGTGCCACCTGGGCTAATGGACATAAGAAACTCTTT.

This clone is judged medium-sized (0.01 to 0.1%). This rearrangement joins TRGV10 to TRGJP1. The J gene, missing from TCRdb, was assigned here through DNA to germline matching. TRGV10 carries the ORF label, with uncertain function. This CDR3 contains 14 residues. Trimming removed 8 bases from V and 10 bases from J; junction bases left unmatched: 14. DNA of the CDR3: TGTGCTGCGTGGGATTCCCCGTGTGTTTGGTTCAAGATATTT. Its protein is CAAWDSPCVWFKIF.

By its share, this clone is medium-sized (0.01 to 0.1%). The J gene is TRGJ1 or TRGJ2, the V gene TRGV3. The J gene, absent from TCRdb, was called here by matching the DNA to germline. The CDR3 length is 12 residues. Unmatched junction bases numbered 3, after V lost 0 bases and J lost 7 bases. Germline V gives CDR1 VTNTFY, CDR2 YDVSTARD (reference sequence). The CDR3 DNA sequence: TGTGCCACCTGGGACAGGCGGTATAAGAAACTCTTT. It encodes CATWDRRYKKLF.

This clone is termed medium-sized. The chain couples TRGV2 to TRGJ1 or TRGJ2. The J gene, left out of TCRdb, was set here by checking the DNA against germline. CDR3 length equals 11 residues. Germline V lookup: CDR1 EGSNGY, CDR2 YDSYNSKV. V shed 0 bases, J shed 10 bases, and the junction held 3 bases outside the gene matches. CDR3: CATWDGRKKLF. CDR3 coding DNA: TGTGCCACCTGGGACGGGCGAAAGAAACTCTTT.

In its sample, this clone ranks as medium-sized (0.01 to 0.1%). J is TRGJP and V is TRGV9. TCRdb lists no J gene, so it was determined here by aligning the DNA to germline. V was pared by 1 base and J by 9 bases, with 6 bases of the junction left unmatched. In germline, CDR1 is GITISATS, CDR2 ISYDGTV (reference sequence). This CDR3 has 16 amino acids. The chain's CDR3 is CALWEVGGLGKKIKVF. CDR3 nucleotides: TGTGCCTTGTGGGAGGTAGGTGGGTTGGGCAAAAAAATCAAGGTATTT.

Relative to its sample, this clone is large (0.1 to 1%). This rearrangement joins TRGV11 to TRGJP2. TCRdb offers no J gene call, so here the DNA was matched to germline to obtain one. TRGV11 is an open reading frame, and its role is uncertain. The CDR3 runs to 17 residues. Trimming cost V 4 bases and J 0 bases; bases outside gene matches: 8. CDR3 amino acids: CACWISPKDSSDWIKTF. The CDR3 nucleotides are TGTGCCTGCTGGATTAGTCCCAAGGATAGTAGTGATTGGATCAAGACGTTT.

This clone ranks as large. The chain recombines TRGV10 with TRGJP1. Here the J gene was assigned by germline matching of the DNA, as TCRdb has none. TRGV10 is treated as an ORF (open reading frame) with a function not yet certain. Germline trimming cut 8 bases from V and 0 bases from J; bases unmatched to any gene: 4. This CDR3 spans 14 amino acids. CDR3 loop: CAAWVDTTGWFKIF. The CDR3 coding sequence is TGTGCTGCGTGGGTGGATACCACTGGTTGGTTCAAGATATTT.

In its sample, this clone is medium-sized. The V and J genes are TRGV8 and TRGJP1. No J gene is reported in TCRdb; it was inferred here by comparing the DNA with germline. V shed 3 bases, J shed 0 bases, and the junction held 10 bases outside the gene matches. The V gene's germline CDR1 is VENAVY and CDR2 YDSYNSRV. The CDR3 runs 17 residues. This chain's CDR3 is CATWDSYIYTTGWFKIF. In nucleotides, the CDR3 is TGTGCCACCTGGGATTCTTATATTTATACCACTGGTTGGTTCAAGATATTT.

By share of the sample, this clone is medium-sized. The chain joins TRGV9 to TRGJP. Matching the DNA to germline supplied the J gene, which TCRdb does not give. After removal of 0 bases from V and 7 bases from J, the junction contained 3 bases not matched to a gene. CDR3 size: 16 residues. The germline V gene encodes CDR1 GITISATS and CDR2 ISYDGTV (reference sequence). In DNA form, the CDR3 reads TGTGCCTTGTGGGAGGTGCACGAGTTGGGCAAAAAAATCAAGGTATTT. Amino acid sequence: CALWEVHELGKKIKVF.

This clone is labeled medium-sized. The chain is built from TRGV8 and TRGJ1 or TRGJ2. Because TCRdb records no J gene, it was assigned here through a match of the DNA to germline. The V and J ends lost 6 bases and 3 bases, in that order; junction bases with no gene match: 8. Germline V CDR1 and CDR2: VENAVY, YDSYNSRV. CDR3 length: 13 residues. The CDR3 sequence: CATWQHFYYKKLF. Written as DNA, the CDR3 is TGTGCCACCTGGCAACACTTTTATTATAAGAAACTCTTT.

This clone is classed as medium-sized. V usage is TRGV8 and J usage is TRGJP2. TCRdb gives no J gene; it was assigned here by matching the DNA to germline. The CDR3 is made up of 14 amino acids. V was pared by 11 bases and J by 2 bases, with 11 bases of the junction left unmatched. Germline V CDR1 and CDR2: VENAVY, YDSYNSRV. In nucleotides, the CDR3 is TGTGCCAGCTGTGTGAGGAGTAGTGATTGGATCAAGACGTTT. Translation: CASCVRSSDWIKTF.

This clone is large by share. The sample holds other DNA sequences that translate to the same CDR3. This chain connects TRGV10 to TRGJP1. The J gene, absent from TCRdb, was called here by matching the DNA to germline. TRGV10 is noted as an ORF with a role that remains uncertain. The CDR3 sequence is 13 residues long. After removal of 8 bases from V and 3 bases from J, the junction contained 4 bases not matched to a gene. The CDR3 loop reads CAAWDSTGWFKIF. In DNA, the CDR3 is TGTGCTGCGTGGGATTCCACTGGTTGGTTCAAGATATTT.

Within the sample, this clone is medium-sized. The chain has TRGV10 and TRGJP1. In the absence of a J gene in TCRdb, the DNA was matched to germline to assign it here. Being an ORF, TRGV10 has a function that is uncertain. There are 16 residues in the CDR3. Losses at the gene ends were 8 bases for V and 6 bases for J; bases not matched to a gene: 16. In nucleotides, the CDR3 is TGTGCTGCGTGGGATTATAAGAAGGGGGCTGGTTGGTTCAAGATATTT. This codes for CAAWDYKKGAGWFKIF.

This clone has only one observation. The DNA is omitted, as the CDR3 cannot be located on it reliably, and the CDR3 follows TCRdb's listing. The V gene is TRGV3; the J gene was not called. Germline values: CDR1 VTNTFY, CDR2 YDVSTARD (reference sequence). The CDR3 is made up of 21 amino acids, end residues included. CDR3: CATWDRPSFIIRNSLAVEQHF.

Relative to its sample, this clone is medium-sized (0.01 to 0.1%). The gene calls are TRGV9 and TRGJP. TCRdb is silent on the J gene; assignment here came from matching the DNA to germline. V lost 2 bases to trimming and J lost 2 bases; unmatched junction nucleotides: 6. This CDR3 region has 18 residues. Germline V gene sequence: CDR1 GITISATS, CDR2 ISYDGTV (reference sequence). The CDR3 coding sequence is TGTGCCTTGTGGGAGGGGGTCAGGCAAGAGTTGGGCAAAAAAATCAAGGTATTT. Protein product: CALWEGVRQELGKKIKVF.

This clone is labeled as medium-sized. The gene calls are TRGV3 and TRGJ1 or TRGJ2. The J gene is not listed in TCRdb, so it was assigned here from a DNA match to germline. Germline CDR1 and CDR2: VTNTFY and YDVSTARD (reference sequence). The CDR3 covers 12 residues. The junction had 8 bases not matched to a gene; V was cut back by 5 bases and J by 7 bases. The CDR3 sequence: CATWGLQYKKLF. As DNA, the CDR3 is TGTGCCACCTGGGGCCTGCAGTATAAGAAACTCTTT.

This clone counts as medium-sized. This chain connects TRGV9 to TRGJ1 or TRGJ2. The J gene was missing in TCRdb and was found by matching the end of the DNA to germline. The CDR3 is 14 residues long. V lost 0 bases and J lost 5; bases outside the gene matches: 7. Looked up from germline, CDR1 is GITISATS and CDR2 is ISYDGTV (reference sequence). CDR3 region: CALWEVELDYKKLF. DNA for the CDR3: TGTGCCTTGTGGGAGGTGGAGTTGGATTATAAGAAACTCTTT.